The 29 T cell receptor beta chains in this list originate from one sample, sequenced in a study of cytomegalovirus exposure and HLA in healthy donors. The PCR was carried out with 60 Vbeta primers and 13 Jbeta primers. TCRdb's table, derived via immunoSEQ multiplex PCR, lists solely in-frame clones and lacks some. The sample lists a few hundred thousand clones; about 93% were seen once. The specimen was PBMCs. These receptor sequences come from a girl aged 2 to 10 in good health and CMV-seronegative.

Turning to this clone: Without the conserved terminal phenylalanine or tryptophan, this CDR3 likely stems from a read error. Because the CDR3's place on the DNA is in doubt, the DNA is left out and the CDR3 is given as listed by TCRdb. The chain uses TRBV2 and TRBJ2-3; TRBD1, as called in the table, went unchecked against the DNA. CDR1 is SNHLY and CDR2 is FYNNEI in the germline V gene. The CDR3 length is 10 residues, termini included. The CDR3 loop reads CASRGLLYSI.

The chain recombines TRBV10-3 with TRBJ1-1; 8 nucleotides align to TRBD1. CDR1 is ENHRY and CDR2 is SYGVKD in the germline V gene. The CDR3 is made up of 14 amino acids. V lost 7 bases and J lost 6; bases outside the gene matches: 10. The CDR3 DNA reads TGTGCCATCAAGCATATGACAGGGGTATCTGAAGCTTTCTTT. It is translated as CAIKHMTGVSEAFF.

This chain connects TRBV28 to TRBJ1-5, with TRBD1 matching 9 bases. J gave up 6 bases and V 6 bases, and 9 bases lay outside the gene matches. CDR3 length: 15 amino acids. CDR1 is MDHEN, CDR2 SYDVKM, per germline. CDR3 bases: TGTGCCAGCAGCCGAGGGGACAGGGTGAGTCAGCCCCAGCATTTT. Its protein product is CASSRGDRVSQPQHF.

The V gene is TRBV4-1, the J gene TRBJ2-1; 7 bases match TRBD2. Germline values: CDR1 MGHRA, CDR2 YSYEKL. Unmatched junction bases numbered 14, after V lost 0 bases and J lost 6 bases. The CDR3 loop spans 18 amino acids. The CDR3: CASSQEYVWGGVFNEQFF. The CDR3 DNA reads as TGCGCCAGCAGCCAAGAGTATGTTTGGGGGGGGGTCTTCAATGAGCAGTTCTTC.

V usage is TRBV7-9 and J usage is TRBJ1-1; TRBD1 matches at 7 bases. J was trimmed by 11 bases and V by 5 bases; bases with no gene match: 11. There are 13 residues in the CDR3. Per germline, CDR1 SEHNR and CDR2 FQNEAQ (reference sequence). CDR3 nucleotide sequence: TGTGCCAGCAGCCCGACAGGGAGAGAGCCGGCTTTCTTT. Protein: CASSPTGREPAFF.

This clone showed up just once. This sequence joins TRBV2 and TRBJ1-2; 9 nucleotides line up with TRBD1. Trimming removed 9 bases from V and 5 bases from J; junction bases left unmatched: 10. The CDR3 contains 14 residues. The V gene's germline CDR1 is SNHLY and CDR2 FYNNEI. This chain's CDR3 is CASRAEQGAYGYTF. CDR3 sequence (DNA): TGTGCCAGTCGAGCGGAACAGGGGGCGTATGGCTACACCTTC. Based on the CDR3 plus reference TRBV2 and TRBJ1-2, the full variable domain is EPEVTQTPSHQVTQMGQEVILRCVPISNHLYFYWYRQILGQKVEFLVSFYNNEISEKSEIFDDQFSVERPDGSNFTLKIRSTKLEDSAMYFCASRAEQGAYGYTFGSGTRLTVV.

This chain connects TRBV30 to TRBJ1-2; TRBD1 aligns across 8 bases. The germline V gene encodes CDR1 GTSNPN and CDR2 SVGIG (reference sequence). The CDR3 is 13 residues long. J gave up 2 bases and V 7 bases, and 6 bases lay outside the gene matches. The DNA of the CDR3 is TGTGCCTCCACACGGACAGGGAACTATGGCTACACCTTC. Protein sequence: CASTRTGNYGYTF.

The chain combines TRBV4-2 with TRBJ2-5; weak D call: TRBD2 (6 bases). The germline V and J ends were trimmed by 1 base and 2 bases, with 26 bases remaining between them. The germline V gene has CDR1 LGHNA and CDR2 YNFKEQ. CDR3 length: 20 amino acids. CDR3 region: CASSQAPGAGLTGGQETQYF. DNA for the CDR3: TGTGCCAGCAGCCAAGCGCCCGGGGCAGGGCTGACCGGGGGACAAGAGACCCAGTACTTC.

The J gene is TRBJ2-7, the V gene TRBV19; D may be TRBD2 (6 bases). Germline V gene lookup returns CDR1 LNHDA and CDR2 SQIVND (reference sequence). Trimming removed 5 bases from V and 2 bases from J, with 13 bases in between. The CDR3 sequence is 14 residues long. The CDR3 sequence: CASSEGAGPYEQYF. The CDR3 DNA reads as TGTGCCAGTAGTGAAGGGGCGGGACCCTACGAGCAGTACTTC.

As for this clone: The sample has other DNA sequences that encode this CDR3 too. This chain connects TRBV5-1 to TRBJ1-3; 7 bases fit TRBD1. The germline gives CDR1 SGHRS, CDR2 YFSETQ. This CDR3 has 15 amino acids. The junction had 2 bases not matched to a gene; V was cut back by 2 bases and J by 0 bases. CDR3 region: CASSLTGASGNTIYF. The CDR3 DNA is TGCGCCAGCAGCTTAACAGGGGCCTCTGGAAACACCATATATTTT.

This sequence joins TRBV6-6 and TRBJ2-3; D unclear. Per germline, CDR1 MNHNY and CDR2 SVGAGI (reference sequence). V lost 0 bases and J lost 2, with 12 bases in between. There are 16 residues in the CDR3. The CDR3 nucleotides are TGTGCCAGCAGTTACTCGGCTAGAACATACACAGATACGCAGTATTTT. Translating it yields CASSYSARTYTDTQYF.

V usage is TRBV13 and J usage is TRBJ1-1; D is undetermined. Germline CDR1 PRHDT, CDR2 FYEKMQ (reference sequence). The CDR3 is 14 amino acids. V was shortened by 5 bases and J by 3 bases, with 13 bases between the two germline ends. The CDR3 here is CASSPLAGHTEAFF. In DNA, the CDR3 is TGTGCCAGCAGCCCCCTAGCCGGGCACACTGAAGCTTTCTTT.

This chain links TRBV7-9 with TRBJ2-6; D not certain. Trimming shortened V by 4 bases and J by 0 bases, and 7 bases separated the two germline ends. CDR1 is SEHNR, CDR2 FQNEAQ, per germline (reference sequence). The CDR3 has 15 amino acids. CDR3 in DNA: TGTGCCAGCAGCTCCACAGACTCTGGGGCCAACGTCCTGACTTTC. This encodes CASSSTDSGANVLTF.

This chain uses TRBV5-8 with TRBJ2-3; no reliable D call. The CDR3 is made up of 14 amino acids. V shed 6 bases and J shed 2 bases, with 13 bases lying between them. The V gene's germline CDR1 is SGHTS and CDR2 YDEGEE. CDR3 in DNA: TGTGCCAGCAACCAACGTAGCCCCACAGATACGCAGTATTTT. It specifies CASNQRSPTDTQYF.

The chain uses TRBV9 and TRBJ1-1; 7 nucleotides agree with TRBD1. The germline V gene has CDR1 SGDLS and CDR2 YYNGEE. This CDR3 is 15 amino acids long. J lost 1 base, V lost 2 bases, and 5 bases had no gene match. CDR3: CASSVYGTANTEAFF. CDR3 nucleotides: TGTGCCAGCAGCGTTTACGGGACAGCGAACACTGAAGCTTTCTTT.

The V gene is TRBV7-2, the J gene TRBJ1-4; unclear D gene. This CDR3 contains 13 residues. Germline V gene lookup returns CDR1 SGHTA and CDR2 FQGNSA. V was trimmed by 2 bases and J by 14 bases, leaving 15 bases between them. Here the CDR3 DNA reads TGTGCCAGCAGCTTAATAGGTCCGGGAGCGCTGTTTTTT. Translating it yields CASSLIGPGALFF.

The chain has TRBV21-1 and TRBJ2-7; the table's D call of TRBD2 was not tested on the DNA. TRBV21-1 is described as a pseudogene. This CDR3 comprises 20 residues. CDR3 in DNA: TGTGCCAGCAGCAAAGAGCACCGCCCCCGCAACACCCGGAGCTCCTACGAGCAGTACTTC. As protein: CASSKEHRPRNTRSSYEQYF.

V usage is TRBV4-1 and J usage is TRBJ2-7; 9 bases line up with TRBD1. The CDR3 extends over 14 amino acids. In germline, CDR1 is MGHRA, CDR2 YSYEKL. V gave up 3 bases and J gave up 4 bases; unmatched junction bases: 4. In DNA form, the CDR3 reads TGCGCCAGCAGCCAGGGGACAGGGACTTACGAGCAGTACTTC. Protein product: CASSQGTGTYEQYF.

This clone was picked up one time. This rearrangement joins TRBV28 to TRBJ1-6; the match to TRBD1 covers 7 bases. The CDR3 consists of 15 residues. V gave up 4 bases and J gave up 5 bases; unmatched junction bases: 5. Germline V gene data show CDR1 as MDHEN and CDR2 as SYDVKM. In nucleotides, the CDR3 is TGTGCCAGCAGTTGGTTAGACAGGGATAATTCACCCCTCCACTTT. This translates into CASSWLDRDNSPLHF.

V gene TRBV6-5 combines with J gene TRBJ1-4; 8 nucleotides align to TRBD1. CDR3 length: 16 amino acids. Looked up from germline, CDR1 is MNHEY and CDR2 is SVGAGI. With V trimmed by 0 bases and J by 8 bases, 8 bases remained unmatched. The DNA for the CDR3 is TGTGCCAGCAGTTACTCGAAGGCAGGGGGCGACGAAAAACTGTTTTTT. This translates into CASSYSKAGGDEKLFF.

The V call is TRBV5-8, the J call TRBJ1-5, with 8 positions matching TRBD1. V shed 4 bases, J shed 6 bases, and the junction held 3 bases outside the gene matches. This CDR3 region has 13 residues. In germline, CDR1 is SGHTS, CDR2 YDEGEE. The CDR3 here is CASSQGASQPQHF. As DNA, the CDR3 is TGTGCCAGCAGCCAGGGGGCTAGTCAGCCCCAGCATTTT.

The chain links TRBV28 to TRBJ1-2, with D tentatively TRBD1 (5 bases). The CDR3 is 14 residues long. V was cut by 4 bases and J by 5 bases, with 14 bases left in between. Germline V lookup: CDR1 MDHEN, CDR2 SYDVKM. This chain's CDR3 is CASSWGRGGYGYTF. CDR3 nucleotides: TGTGCCAGCAGTTGGGGACGGGGGGGTTATGGCTACACCTTC.

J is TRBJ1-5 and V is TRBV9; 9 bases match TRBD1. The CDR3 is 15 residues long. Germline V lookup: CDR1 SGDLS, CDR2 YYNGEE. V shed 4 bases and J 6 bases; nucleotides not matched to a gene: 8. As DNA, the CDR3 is TGTGCCAGCAGCTCCGATGGGGACAGGGCTCAGCCCCAGCATTTT. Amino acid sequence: CASSSDGDRAQPQHF. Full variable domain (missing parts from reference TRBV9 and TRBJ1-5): DSGVTQTPKHLITATGQRVTLRCSPRSGDLSVYWYQQSLDQGLQFLIQYYNGEERAKGNILERFSAQQFPDLHSELNLSSLELGDSALYFCASSSDGDRAQPQHFGDGTRLSIL.

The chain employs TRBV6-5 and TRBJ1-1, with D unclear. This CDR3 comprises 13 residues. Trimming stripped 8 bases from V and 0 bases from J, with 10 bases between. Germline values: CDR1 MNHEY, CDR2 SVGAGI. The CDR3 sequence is CASHLEVNTEAFF. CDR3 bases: TGTGCCAGCCATCTTGAGGTGAACACTGAAGCTTTCTTT.

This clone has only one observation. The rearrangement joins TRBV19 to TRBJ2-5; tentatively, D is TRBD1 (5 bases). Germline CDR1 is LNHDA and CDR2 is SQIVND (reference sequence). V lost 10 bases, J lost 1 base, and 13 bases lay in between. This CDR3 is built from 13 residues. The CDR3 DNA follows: TGTGCCACCTCGACAGCGATCCAAGAGACCCAGTACTTC. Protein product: CATSTAIQETQYF.

CDR3 loop: CASSLGWGGYTEAFF. Written as DNA, the CDR3 is TGTGCCAGCAGCTTAGGTTGGGGGGGCTACACTGAAGCTTTCTTT. This rearrangement joins TRBV7-8 to TRBJ1-1; maybe TRBD1 (6 bases). The CDR3 spans 15 residues. Trimming cost V 1 base and J 3 bases, with 12 bases left between them. The germline CDR1 and CDR2 sequences are SGHVS and FQNEAQ.

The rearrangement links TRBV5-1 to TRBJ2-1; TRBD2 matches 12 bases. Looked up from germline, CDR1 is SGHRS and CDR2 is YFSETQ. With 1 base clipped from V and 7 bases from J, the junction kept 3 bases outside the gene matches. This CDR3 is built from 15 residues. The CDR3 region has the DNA TGCGCCAGCAGCTTGAGACTAGCGGGGGAGAATGAGCAGTTCTTC. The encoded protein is CASSLRLAGENEQFF.

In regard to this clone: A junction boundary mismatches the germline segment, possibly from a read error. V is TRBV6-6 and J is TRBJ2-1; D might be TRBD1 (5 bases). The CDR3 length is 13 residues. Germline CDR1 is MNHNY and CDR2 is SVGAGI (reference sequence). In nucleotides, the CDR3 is TGTGCCAGCAGTTCGATTCGACCGGACATTGAGGTCTTC. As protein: CASSSIRPDIEVF.

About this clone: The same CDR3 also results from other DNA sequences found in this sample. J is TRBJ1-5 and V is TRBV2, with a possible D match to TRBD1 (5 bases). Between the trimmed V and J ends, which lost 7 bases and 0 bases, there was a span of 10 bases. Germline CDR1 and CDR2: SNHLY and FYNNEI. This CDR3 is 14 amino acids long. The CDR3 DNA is TGTGCCAGCAAGCCACAGGCTAGCAATCAGCCCCAGCATTTT. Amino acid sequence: CASKPQASNQPQHF.